This T cell receptor (beta chain) was observed in a study of identical twins. Trimming left V 6 bases short and J 4 bases short, with 13 bases between. The germline V gene encodes CDR1 MNHNS and CDR2 SASEGT. CDR3 length equals 14 residues. TCRdb used MiXCR to reprocess the 5' RACE reads, holding one entry per CDR3 protein. This sample has just over 500,000 distinct CDR3 sequences, with 22% found just once. These data were likewise used in another study, on T cells expressing NK-cell markers.

The genes are TRBV6-1 and TRBJ1-5, with D possibly matching TRBD1 (6 bases). The sample was CD4+ T cells sorted from blood. The origin of this receptor is a woman under 30 in good health. CDR3 sequence: CASRRGGTNQPQHF. In DNA form, the CDR3 reads TGTGCCAGCAGACGGGGGGGGACAAATCAGCCCCAGCATTTT.